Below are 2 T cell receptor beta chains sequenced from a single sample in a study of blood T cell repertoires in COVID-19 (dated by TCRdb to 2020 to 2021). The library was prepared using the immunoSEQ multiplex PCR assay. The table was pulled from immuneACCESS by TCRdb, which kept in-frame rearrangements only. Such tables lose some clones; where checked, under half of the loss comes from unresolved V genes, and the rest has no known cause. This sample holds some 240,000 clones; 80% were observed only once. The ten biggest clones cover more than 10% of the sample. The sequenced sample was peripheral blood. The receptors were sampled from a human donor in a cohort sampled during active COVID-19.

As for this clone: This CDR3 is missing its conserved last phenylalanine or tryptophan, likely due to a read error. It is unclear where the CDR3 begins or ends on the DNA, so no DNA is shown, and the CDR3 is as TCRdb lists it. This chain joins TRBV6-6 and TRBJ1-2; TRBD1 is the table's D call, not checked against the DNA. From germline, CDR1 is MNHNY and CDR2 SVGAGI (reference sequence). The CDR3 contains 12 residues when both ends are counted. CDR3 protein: CASSYSGQGYSP.

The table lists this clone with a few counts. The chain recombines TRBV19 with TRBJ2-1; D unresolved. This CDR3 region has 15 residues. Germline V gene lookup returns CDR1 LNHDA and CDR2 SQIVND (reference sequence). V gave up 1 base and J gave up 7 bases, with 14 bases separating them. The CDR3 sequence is CASSIVKRIGNEQFF. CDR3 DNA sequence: TGTGCCAGTAGTATAGTGAAGAGGATTGGGAATGAGCAGTTCTTC.